The rows below give T cell receptor beta chains drawn from one sample of a study of OX40 agonist ivuxolimab in advanced cancers. Sequenced by immunoSEQ multiplex PCR; TCRdb stores in-frame clones only, minus some. This sample carries tens of thousands of clones, 87% of them seen once, and the ten largest clones take 0.37%. The sequences come from CD4+ or CD8+ T cells sorted from blood, collected in a trial of the OX40 agonist ivuxolimab. The source of these receptors is an adult with an advanced solid tumor such as melanoma, head and neck, liver or kidney cancer. The CDR3 runs from the conserved cysteine through the conserved F or W. The D gene is left open where the match is weak. Clone size is shown for a subset of rows, as once, few, many or a class of expanded clone.

j_call | v_call | d_call | clone_size | cdr3_aa | cdr3_nt
TRBJ2-5 | TRBV2 | TRBD2 | . | CASSREAGGGETQYF | TGTGCCAGCAGTCGGGAAGCGGGAGGCGGGGAGACCCAGTACTTC
TRBJ2-3 | TRBV5-1 | TRBD2 | . | CASSTGLAAGTDTQYF | TGCGCCAGCAGCACGGGACTAGCGGCGGGCACAGATACGCAGTATTTT
TRBJ1-2 | TRBV29-1 | . | . | CSVVRDEGYGYTF | TGCAGCGTTGTTCGGGATGAAGGCTATGGCTACACCTTC
TRBJ1-6 | TRBV5-1 | . | . | CASSLAHAGNSPLHF | TGCGCCAGCAGCTTGGCGCACGCGGGGAATTCACCCCTCCACTTT
TRBJ2-2 | TRBV28 | TRBD2 | once | CAVPSGRSTGELFF | TGTGCCGTACCTAGCGGGAGAAGCACCGGGGAGCTGTTTTTT
TRBJ2-5 | TRBV5-1 | . | . | CASSLTGVETQYF | TGCGCCAGCAGCTTGACGGGGGTGGAGACCCAGTACTTC
TRBJ2-7 | TRBV7-2 | TRBD2 | . | CASSLDGGTSGTYEQYF | TGTGCCAGCAGCTTAGATGGGGGGACTAGCGGGACCTACGAGCAGTACTTC
TRBJ1-2 | TRBV18 | . | . | CASSLRQSNYGYTF | TGTGCCAGCTCCCTTAGACAGAGTAACTATGGCTACACCTTC
TRBJ2-3 | TRBV5-1 | . | . | CASSSSSTFTDTQYF | TGCGCCAGCAGCTCATCCAGTACTTTCACAGATACGCAGTATTTT
TRBJ2-5 | TRBV19 | TRBD2 | . | CASSTGLAGGKYQETQYF | TGTGCCAGTAGTACAGGACTAGCGGGGGGGAAGTACCAAGAGACCCAGTACTTC
TRBJ1-1 | TRBV4-1 | TRBD1 | . | CASRSIQGGAFF | TGCGCCAGCAGGTCAATTCAGGGGGGTGCTTTCTTT
TRBJ2-1 | TRBV9 | TRBD2 | . | CASSRRSGLAGDEQFF | TGTGCCAGCAGCAGACGCTCGGGACTAGCGGGAGATGAGCAGTTCTTC
TRBJ1-2 | TRBV6-5 | . | . | CASSDRIDAGYTF | TGTGCCAGCAGCGACAGGATTGACGCGGGCTACACCTTC
TRBJ2-3 | TRBV4-3 | . | . | CASSQESTDTQYF | TGCGCCAGCAGCCAAGAGAGCACAGATACGCAGTATTTT
TRBJ1-5 | TRBV30 | TRBD1 | . | CAWSFSDRGNQPQHF | TGTGCCTGGAGCTTCTCGGACAGGGGCAATCAGCCCCAGCATTTT
TRBJ2-3 | TRBV5-3 | TRBD2 | once | CARSRLAGAPPSTDTQYF | TGTGCCAGAAGCCGACTAGCGGGGGCCCCCCCTAGCACAGATACGCAGTATTTT
TRBJ2-6 | TRBV6-5 | TRBD1 | . | CASSFWTGTGANVLTF | TGTGCCAGCAGTTTCTGGACAGGGACTGGGGCCAACGTCCTGACTTTC
TRBJ2-7 | TRBV6-5 | TRBD1 | once | CASSYSRQGASYEQYF | TGTGCCAGCAGTTACTCGAGGCAGGGGGCGTCCTACGAGCAGTACTTC
TRBJ1-2 | TRBV6-8 | . | . | CASSLRVGYTF | TGTGCCAGCAGTCTCCGAGTGGGCTACACCTTC
TRBJ2-3 | TRBV6-1 | TRBD1 | . | CASSDPLDRGLRDTQYF | TGTGCCAGCAGTGATCCGCTGGACAGGGGGCTTCGAGATACGCAGTATTTT
TRBJ2-3 | TRBV7-8 | TRBD1 | . | CASSTGQGGTDTQYF | TGTGCCAGCAGCACGGGACAGGGGGGCACAGATACGCAGTATTTT
TRBJ2-7 | TRBV5-1 | TRBD1 | . | CASSLYGTGLIRSVDEQYF | TGCGCCAGCAGCTTGTACGGGACAGGGTTGATTAGGTCGGTGGACGAGCAGTACTTC
TRBJ2-6 | TRBV9 | TRBD1 | . | CASSIRDRVSSGANVLTF | TGTGCCAGCAGCATCCGGGACAGGGTGTCCTCTGGGGCCAACGTCCTGACTTTC